This T cell receptor (beta chain) was captured by sequencing in a study of CD4 and CD8 cells across lung adenocarcinoma regions. TCRdb reprocessed the PCR reads via MiXCR and lists one record per CDR3 protein. The data contain around 18,000 distinct CDR3 sequences, under 60% of them singletons. This CDR3 spans 18 amino acids. From germline, CDR1 is MNHNS and CDR2 SASEGT. Concerning this clonotype: An end of the junction does not agree with germline; a read error may underlie this.

The patients had localized lung adenocarcinoma, a non-small cell subtype. The rearrangement joins TRBV6-1 to TRBJ2-3; TRBD2 is a possible D gene (7 bases). The sequencing input was CD8+ T cells from the center of a lung tumor. The TCR sequence derives from a female donor with lung adenocarcinoma. The CD4 and CD8 labels of this study may be unreliable. The CDR3 loop reads CASTPEGGGAGRTDTQYF. In DNA form, the CDR3 reads TGTGCCAGCACCCCCGAGGGGGGAGGGGCGGGACGCACAGATACCCAGTATTTC.